The rows below give T cell receptor beta chains drawn from one sample of a study of PD-1 blockade in mismatch repair-deficient tumors. Profiling relied on immunoSEQ multiplex PCR, and the TCRdb table lists in-frame clones only, not all of them. The table has around 100,000 clones, over 60% seen once. This specimen was peripheral blood, taken 60 weeks after starting pembrolizumab. All receptors derive from an adult with mismatch repair-deficient cancer. CDR3s include the opening cysteine and the closing phenylalanine or tryptophan. The D gene is left open where the match is weak. Clone sizes are given selectively: once, few, many, or a class where the clone is expanded.

clone_size j_call d_call v_call cdr3_aa cdr3_nt
- TRBJ2-7 TRBD2 TRBV7-9 CASSLRTSVYEQYF TGTGCCAGCAGCCTAAGGACTAGCGTATACGAGCAGTACTTC
few TRBJ2-7 - TRBV7-3 CASSLTGHEQYF TGTGCCAGCAGCTTGACAGGTCACGAGCAGTACTTC
once TRBJ1-5 - TRBV7-9 CASSEFNQPQHF TGTGCCAGCAGCGAGTTTAATCAGCCCCAGCATTTT
- TRBJ2-7 - TRBV14 CASSWQDQLEQYF TGTGCCAGCAGCTGGCAGGATCAGCTTGAACAGTACTTC
- TRBJ2-1 - TRBV5-4 CASSLGNEQFF TGTGCCAGCAGCTTAGGCAATGAGCAGTTCTTC
- TRBJ1-5 - TRBV7-2 CASSLGANQPQHF TGTGCCAGCAGCTTGGGGGCGAATCAGCCCCAGCATTTT
- TRBJ2-5 - TRBV6-1 CASREVETQYF TGTGCCAGCAGGGAAGTTGAGACCCAGTACTTC
- TRBJ2-3 - TRBV11-3 CASSTIFGDTDTQYF TGTGCCAGCAGCACGATTTTTGGGGACACAGATACGCAGTATTTT
many TRBJ2-7 - TRBV5-1 CASSPQAGYEQYF TGCGCCAGCAGCCCCCAGGCCGGCTACGAGCAGTACTTC
- TRBJ2-1 TRBD2 TRBV11-2 CASSFTSGRGGSYNEQFF TGTGCCAGCAGCTTCACTAGCGGGAGAGGAGGCTCCTACAATGAGCAGTTCTTC
- TRBJ2-6 TRBD1 TRBV19 CASRLFLTGGNGANVLTF TGTGCCAGTAGGCTCTTTCTGACAGGGGGAAATGGGGCCAACGTCCTGACTTTC
- TRBJ2-1 - TRBV5-4 CASSSGTLSYNEQFF TGTGCCAGCAGCTCCGGGACCTTATCCTACAATGAGCAGTTCTTC
- TRBJ1-2 TRBD1 TRBV4-2 CASSHIPTGQGAGGYTF TGTGCCAGCAGCCACATACCGACGGGACAGGGGGCTGGTGGCTACACCTTC
- TRBJ1-4 - TRBV7-2 CASSSVRATNEKLFF TGTGCCAGCAGCTCCGTCCGTGCAACTAATGAAAAACTGTTTTTT
- TRBJ1-2 - TRBV27 CASSITTGFDYTF TGTGCCAGCAGTATTACGACAGGCTTCGACTACACCTTC
- TRBJ2-6 TRBD1 TRBV11-3 CASSSMGTGLSSGANVLTF TGTGCCAGCAGCTCGATGGGGACAGGACTTAGCTCTGGGGCCAACGTCCTGACTTTC
few TRBJ1-4 TRBD1 TRBV9 CASSFTGTDNEKLFF TGTGCCAGCAGCTTCACCGGGACAGATAATGAAAAACTGTTTTTT
- TRBJ1-2 - TRBV11-2 CASSRLWAGRAGYTF TGTGCCAGCAGTCGCCTTTGGGCAGGACGGGCTGGCTACACCTTC
- TRBJ2-5 TRBD1 TRBV9 CASSFGQGAWETQYF TGTGCCAGCAGCTTCGGACAGGGGGCTTGGGAGACCCAGTACTTC
few TRBJ2-7 - TRBV7-6 CASSLWESYEQYF TGTGCCAGCAGCTTATGGGAGAGCTACGAGCAGTACTTC
few TRBJ2-1 - TRBV11-2 CASSLERPRVYNEQFF TGTGCCAGCAGCTTAGAACGGCCAAGGGTCTACAATGAGCAGTTCTTC
- TRBJ2-3 - TRBV7-3 CASSLSASTDTQYF TGTGCCAGCAGCTTATCTGCCAGCACAGATACGCAGTATTTT
- TRBJ2-1 TRBD2 TRBV11-2 CASSLDWSSGHEQFF TGTGCCAGCAGCTTAGATTGGAGTAGCGGGCATGAGCAGTTCTTC
- TRBJ2-3 - TRBV4-3 CASSQESGLPPAYF TGCGCCAGCAGCCAAGAATCGGGACTTCCCCCCGCGTATTTT
- TRBJ2-7 - TRBV7-8 CASSLFVSYEQYF TGTGCCAGCAGCTTATTTGTCTCCTACGAGCAGTACTTC
- TRBJ2-1 TRBD1 TRBV19 CASTGQGAFEQFF TGTGCCAGTACCGGACAGGGGGCTTTTGAGCAGTTCTTC
- TRBJ2-1 TRBD2 TRBV5-4 CASSQEASGSFNEQFF TGTGCCAGCAGCCAAGAAGCTAGCGGGAGTTTTAATGAGCAGTTCTTC
few TRBJ1-3 TRBD1 TRBV4-3 CASSQDATGDNTIYF TGCGCCAGCAGCCAAGATGCGACAGGGGATAACACCATATATTTT
- TRBJ1-1 - TRBV29-1 CSATGPNTEAFF TGCAGCGCGACGGGTCCGAACACTGAAGCTTTCTTT
- TRBJ2-2 TRBD2 TRBV9 CASSAMRTSTGELFF TGTGCCAGCAGCGCCATGAGGACTAGTACCGGGGAGCTGTTTTTT
- TRBJ2-5 - TRBV4-3 CASSQGDGETQYF TGCGCCAGCAGCCAAGGGGACGGGGAGACCCAGTACTTC
- TRBJ1-2 - TRBV6-6 CASSYAPDRYGYTF TGTGCCAGCAGTTACGCGCCAGACCGCTATGGCTACACCTTC
- TRBJ2-2 TRBD1 TRBV5-1 CASSPRQGANTGELFF TGCGCCAGCAGCCCGAGACAGGGCGCGAACACCGGGGAGCTGTTTTTT
- TRBJ2-1 - TRBV5-6 CASSHGGTASYNEQFF TGTGCCAGCAGCCACGGGGGGACAGCTTCTTACAATGAGCAGTTCTTC
- TRBJ1-5 - TRBV7-2 CASSLAVSNQPQHF TGTGCCAGCAGCTTGGCAGTTAGCAATCAGCCCCAGCATTTT
- TRBJ1-5 - TRBV6-5 CASSYESAFQPQHF TGTGCCAGCAGTTACGAGAGCGCTTTTCAGCCCCAGCATTTT
- TRBJ2-7 - TRBV6-5 CATLIPGAREQYF TGTGCCACCTTAATCCCGGGGGCGCGGGAGCAGTACTTC
- TRBJ2-1 - TRBV7-3 CASSLGSKQFF TGTGCCAGCAGCCTAGGTTCGAAGCAGTTCTTC
once TRBJ2-3 TRBD1 TRBV2 CASTDRGPGDTQYF TGTGCCAGCACCGACAGGGGGCCAGGAGATACGCAGTATTTT
- TRBJ2-7 - TRBV27 CASSLWSASGYEQYF TGTGCCAGCAGTTTATGGTCGGCGTCAGGGTACGAGCAGTACTTC
- TRBJ2-2 TRBD1 TRBV27 CASSTTGLGGELFF TGTGCCAGCAGCACGACAGGGTTGGGCGGGGAGCTGTTTTTT
once TRBJ1-2 - TRBV5-1 CASSPEQGSKYGYTF TGCGCCAGCAGCCCCGAACAGGGATCGAAATATGGCTACACCTTC
few TRBJ2-1 - TRBV7-9 CASLLAWGDEQFF TGTGCCAGTCTGCTAGCATGGGGCGATGAGCAGTTCTTC
- TRBJ1-1 - TRBV30 CAWSVLSGTEAFF TGTGCCTGGAGTGTACTTTCTGGCACTGAAGCTTTCTTT
- TRBJ1-1 - TRBV6-4 CASSDSDVNTEAFF TGTGCCAGCAGTGACTCCGACGTGAACACTGAAGCTTTCTTT
once TRBJ1-3 - TRBV2 CASRKGQMENTIYF TGTGCCAGCAGAAAGGGGCAGATGGAAAACACCATATATTTT
- TRBJ2-2 TRBD2 TRBV19 CASERSSGHTGELFF TGTGCCAGTGAAAGGTCTAGCGGGCATACCGGGGAGCTGTTTTTT
- TRBJ2-2 TRBD1 TRBV4-1 CASSPPGQGAGELFF TGCGCCAGCAGCCCCCCCGGGCAGGGGGCCGGGGAGCTGTTTTTT
- TRBJ1-1 - TRBV7-2 CASSLVQGNTEAFF TGTGCCAGCAGCTTAGTTCAGGGGAACACTGAAGCTTTCTTT
- TRBJ2-1 TRBD2 TRBV2 CASSQGTSGINEQFF TGTGCCAGCAGCCAAGGGACTAGCGGGATCAATGAGCAGTTCTTC
few TRBJ2-3 - TRBV4-2 CASSRLMGDTQYF TGTGCCAGCAGCCGGTTGATGGGAGATACGCAGTATTTT
- TRBJ1-1 - TRBV18 CASSPLPVGTEAFF TGTGCCAGCTCACCACTCCCGGTAGGCACTGAAGCTTTCTTT
- TRBJ2-7 - TRBV6-5 CASSYSIPRGRNEQYF TGTGCCAGCAGTTACTCGATTCCCAGGGGAAGAAACGAGCAGTACTTC
- TRBJ2-7 TRBD2 TRBV5-5 CASSLAPSGNNYEQYF TGTGCCAGCAGCTTGGCTCCTAGCGGGAACAACTACGAGCAGTACTTC
- TRBJ2-1 TRBD2 TRBV6-5 CASSYTGGPFDEQFF TGTGCCAGCAGTTACACGGGAGGGCCTTTTGATGAGCAGTTCTTC
- TRBJ1-2 TRBD1 TRBV6-5 CASSWTGGRGCTF TGTGCCAGCAGTTGGACAGGGGGCCGGGGCTGCACCTTC
- TRBJ2-1 TRBD2 TRBV7-9 CASRLPKRGDNEQFF TGTGCCAGCAGACTTCCCAAGCGGGGCGACAATGAGCAGTTCTTC
- TRBJ1-1 - TRBV13 CASSLGWGIGTEAFF TGTGCCAGCAGCTTAGGATGGGGGATAGGCACTGAAGCTTTCTTT